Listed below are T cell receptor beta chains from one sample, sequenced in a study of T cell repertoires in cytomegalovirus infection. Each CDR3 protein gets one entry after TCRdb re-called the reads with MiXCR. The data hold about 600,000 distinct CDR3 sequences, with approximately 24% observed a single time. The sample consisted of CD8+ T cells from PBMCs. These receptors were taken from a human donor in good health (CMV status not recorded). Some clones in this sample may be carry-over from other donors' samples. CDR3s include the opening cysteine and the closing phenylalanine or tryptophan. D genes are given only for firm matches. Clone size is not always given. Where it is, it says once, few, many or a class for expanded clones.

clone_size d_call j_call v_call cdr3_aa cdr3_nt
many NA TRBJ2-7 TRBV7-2 CASTSSSVPYEQYF TGTGCCAGCACCTCTTCTAGCGTGCCCTACGAGCAGTACTTC
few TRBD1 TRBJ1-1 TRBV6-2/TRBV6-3 CASSRDRGRLKGTEAFF TGTGCCAGCAGTCGCGACAGGGGGCGGCTCAAGGGCACTGAAGCTTTCTTT
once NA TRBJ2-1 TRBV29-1 CSGWTQGAGEQFF TGCAGCGGATGGACCCAGGGAGCGGGCGAGCAGTTCTTC
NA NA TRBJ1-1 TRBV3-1 CASSQRPSNTEAFF TGTGCCAGCAGCCAAAGACCTTCCAACACTGAAGCTTTCTTT
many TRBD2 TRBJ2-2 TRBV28 CASTPGGGMRDTGELFF TGTGCCAGCACCCCGGGAGGGGGGATGAGAGACACCGGGGAGCTGTTTTTT
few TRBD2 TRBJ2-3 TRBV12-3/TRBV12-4 CASSLTGGITDTQYF TGTGCCAGCAGTTTAACGGGGGGAATCACAGATACGCAGTATTTT
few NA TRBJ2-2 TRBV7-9 CASSLAAMGSSTGELFF TGTGCCAGCAGCTTAGCTGCGATGGGGAGTTCCACCGGGGAGCTGTTTTTT
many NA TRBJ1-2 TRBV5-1 CASSLGTGNYGYTF TGTGCCAGCAGCTTAGGTACAGGGAACTATGGCTACACCTTC
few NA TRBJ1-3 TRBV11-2 CASSPRGAGNTIYF TGTGCCAGCAGCCCAAGGGGGGCTGGAAACACCATATATTTT
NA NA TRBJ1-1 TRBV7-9 CASSQLPGGNTEAFF TGTGCCAGCAGCCAACTACCGGGGGGGAACACTGAAGCTTTCTTT
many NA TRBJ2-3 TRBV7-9 CASSSPAKSTDTQYF TGTGCCAGCAGCTCCCCGGCAAAAAGCACAGATACGCAGTATTTT
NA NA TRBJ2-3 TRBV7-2 CASSPTRTIQDTQYF TGTGCCAGCAGCCCTACTCGGACCATTCAGGATACGCAGTATTTT
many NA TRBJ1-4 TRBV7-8 CASRGRGEKLFF TGTGCCAGCAGGGGGAGAGGTGAAAAACTGTTTTTT
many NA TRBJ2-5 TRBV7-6 CASSFRPLRGETQYF TGTGCCAGCAGCTTTCGACCCTTGCGGGGAGAGACCCAGTACTTC
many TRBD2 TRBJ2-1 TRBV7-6 CASSYGGGPYNEQFF TGTGCCAGCAGCTACGGGGGGGGGCCCTACAATGAGCAGTTCTTC
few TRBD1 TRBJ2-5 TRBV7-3 CASSEGGRGRETQYF TGTGCCAGCAGCGAAGGGGGCAGGGGGCGAGAGACCCAGTACTTC
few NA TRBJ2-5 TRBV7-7 CASSTWTQETQYF TGTGCTAGCAGCACCTGGACCCAAGAGACCCAGTACTTC
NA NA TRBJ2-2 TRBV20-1 CSALFPRNTGELFF TGCAGTGCGCTTTTCCCTCGGAACACCGGGGAGCTGTTTTTT
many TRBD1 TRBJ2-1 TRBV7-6 CASSLVGGQGAEQFF TGTGCCAGCAGCTTAGTTGGTGGACAGGGAGCGGAGCAGTTCTTC
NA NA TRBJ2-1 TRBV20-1 CSARDYGSPHEQFF TGCAGTGCTAGAGATTATGGTAGCCCCCATGAGCAGTTCTTC
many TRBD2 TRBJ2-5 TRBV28 CASSLRGKTQYF TGTGCCAGCAGTTTGCGGGGGAAGACCCAGTACTTC
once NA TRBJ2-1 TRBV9 CASSVVPGGGNEQFF TGTGCCAGCAGCGTAGTGCCCGGTGGAGGCAATGAGCAGTTCTTC
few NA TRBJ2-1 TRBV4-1 CASSQDPPQGEQFF TGCGCCAGCAGCCAAGATCCGCCGCAGGGTGAGCAGTTCTTC
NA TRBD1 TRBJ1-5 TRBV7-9 CATLQGAGQPQHF TGTGCCACCCTCCAGGGGGCTGGGCAGCCCCAGCATTTT
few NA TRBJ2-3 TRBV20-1 CSARGPPGGGYTDTQYF TGCAGTGCTAGGGGACCCCCAGGCGGGGGCTACACAGATACGCAGTATTTT
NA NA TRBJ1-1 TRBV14 CASSQESGREGTMNTEAFF TGTGCCAGCAGCCAAGAAAGTGGTCGGGAGGGGACCATGAACACTGAAGCTTTCTTT
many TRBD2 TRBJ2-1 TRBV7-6 CASSPTAGGRGEQFF TGTGCCAGCAGCCCAACGGCGGGGGGGCGTGGGGAGCAGTTCTTC
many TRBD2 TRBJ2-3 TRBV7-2 CASSLGWTSGGGKSNTQYF TGTGCCAGCAGCTTAGGATGGACTAGCGGGGGGGGTAAATCGAATACGCAGTATTTT
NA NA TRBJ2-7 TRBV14 CASSPTKRIYEQYF TGTGCCAGCAGCCCGACCAAGAGGATCTACGAGCAGTACTTC
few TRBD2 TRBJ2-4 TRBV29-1 CSGRLAGTAKNIQYF TGCAGCGGCCGTCTAGCGGGGACAGCCAAAAACATTCAGTACTTC
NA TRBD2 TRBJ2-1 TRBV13 CASSLEASGGPAYNEQFF TGTGCCAGCAGCTTAGAAGCTAGCGGGGGACCCGCCTACAATGAGCAGTTCTTC
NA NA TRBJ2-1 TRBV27 CASSTPGDLYNEQFF TGTGCCAGCAGTACCCCGGGCGACCTCTACAATGAGCAGTTCTTC
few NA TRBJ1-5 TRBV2 CASSEGADHSNQPQHF TGTGCCAGCAGTGAAGGGGCAGACCATAGCAATCAGCCCCAGCATTTT
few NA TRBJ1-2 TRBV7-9 CASSSSLTGGYTF TGTGCCAGCAGCTCCTCCTTAACGGGTGGCTACACCTTC
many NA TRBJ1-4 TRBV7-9 CASSLLGVATNEKLFF TGTGCCAGCAGCTTATTGGGAGTTGCAACTAATGAAAAACTGTTTTTT
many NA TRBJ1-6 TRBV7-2 CASSLNIPAPDSPLHF TGTGCCAGCAGCTTAAATATACCGGCCCCCGATTCACCCCTCCACTTT
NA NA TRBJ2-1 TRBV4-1 CASSQVLADYNEQFF TGCGCCAGCAGCCAAGTTTTAGCGGACTACAATGAGCAGTTCTTC
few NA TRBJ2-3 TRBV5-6 CASSLDRGFDTDTQYF TGTGCCAGCAGCTTGGATAGGGGGTTCGACACAGATACGCAGTATTTT
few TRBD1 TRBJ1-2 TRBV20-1 CSATGTGDGYTF TGCAGTGCTACCGGGACAGGGGATGGCTACACCTTC
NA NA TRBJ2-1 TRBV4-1 CASSPDGLGYNEQFF TGCGCCAGCAGCCCGGACGGCCTGGGATACAATGAGCAGTTCTTC
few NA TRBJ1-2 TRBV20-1 CSARPRTSYGYTF TGCAGTGCTAGACCCAGGACTAGCTATGGCTACACCTTC
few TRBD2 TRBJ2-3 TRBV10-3 CAIRTLAGGRTDTQYF TGTGCCATCAGGACCCTAGCGGGGGGTCGCACAGATACGCAGTATTTT
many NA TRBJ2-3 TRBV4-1 CASSQGLGVSTYTQYF TGCGCCAGCAGCCAAGGATTAGGCGTCAGCACATATACGCAGTATTTT
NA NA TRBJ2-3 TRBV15 CATSSTTDTQYF TGTGCCACCAGCAGTACCACAGATACGCAGTATTTT
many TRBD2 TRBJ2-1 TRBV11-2 CASSPRTSGRGDEQFF TGTGCCAGCAGCCCTCGGACTAGCGGGCGCGGCGATGAGCAGTTCTTC
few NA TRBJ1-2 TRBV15 CATSRESSNYGYTF TGTGCCACCAGCAGAGAGAGTTCTAACTATGGCTACACCTTC
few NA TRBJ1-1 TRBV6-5 CASRGQEAFF TGTGCCAGCAGGGGACAAGAAGCTTTCTTT
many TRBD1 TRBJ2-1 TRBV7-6 CASSLAPGTGWYEQFF TGTGCCAGCAGCTTAGCTCCCGGGACAGGGTGGTATGAGCAGTTCTTC
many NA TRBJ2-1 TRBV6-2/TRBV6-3 CASSYGRSFGDNEQFF TGTGCCAGCAGTTACGGAAGATCATTCGGGGACAATGAGCAGTTCTTC
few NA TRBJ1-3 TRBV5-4 CASRVPGGETIYF TGTGCCAGCAGGGTACCCGGCGGGGAGACCATATATTTT
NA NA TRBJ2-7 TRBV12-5 CASGLPPVSYEQYF TGTGCTAGTGGTTTGCCCCCCGTTTCCTACGAGCAGTACTTC
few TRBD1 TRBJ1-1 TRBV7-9 CAALPRTGDEVAFF TGTGCCGCACTTCCCCGTACAGGGGACGAAGTAGCTTTCTTT
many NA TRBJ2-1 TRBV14 CASSQVYGYEQFF TGTGCCAGCAGCCAAGTATACGGGTATGAGCAGTTCTTC
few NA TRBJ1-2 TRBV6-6 CASTPSETYYGYTF TGTGCCAGCACCCCGAGCGAGACTTACTATGGCTACACCTTC
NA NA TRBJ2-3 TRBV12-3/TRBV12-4 CASSFLGGDTDTQYF TGTGCCAGCAGTTTCTTGGGGGGAGACACAGATACGCAGTATTTT
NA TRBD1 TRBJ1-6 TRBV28 CVSSLLDRATYNSPLHF TGTGTCAGCAGTTTACTGGACAGGGCTACCTATAATTCACCCCTCCACTTT
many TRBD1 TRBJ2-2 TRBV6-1 CASTGQTNTGELFF TGTGCCAGCACGGGACAGACCAACACCGGGGAGCTGTTTTTT